What follows is one T cell receptor (beta chain) and its context. This clonotype appeared once. No cognate antigen has been identified for it. A much more abundant neighbour one base away suggests this may be a read error. Donors were under 40 systemically healthy Caucasian individuals from Russia aged about 6 to 100 years. Each donor gave around 9.5 milliliters of peripheral blood, collected into EDTA-treated Vacutainer tubes. Ficoll-Paque density-gradient centrifugation was used to isolate PBMCs, with at least 6.5 million per sample. Total RNA was extracted from PBMCs with Trizol reagent, with at least 5 micrograms obtained per sample. For every donor, flow cytometry on a PBMC aliquot measured the percentage of naive CD45RAhigh/CD27high T cells. The data belong to a study of blood T cells in healthy people across ages (dated by TCRdb to the mid-2010s). In the study overall: In model experiments, template switching captured about one uniquely barcoded TCR beta cDNA molecule for every two T cells. Donors of different ages were randomly distributed across sequencing lanes to avoid experimental bias. The donors were divided into four age groups: young (average around 16 years), middle-aged (approximately 42), aged (roughly 60) and long-lived (about 90). Using the same blood draw, the study looked at two additional independent replicas of 1 million unique cDNA reads for two donors, one aged 18 to 30 and the other aged 80 or older. Using deep sequencing normalized with unique cDNA molecular identifiers, the study measured how TCR beta repertoire diversity changes with age.

Overall results and qualifications from the work: Estimates of total diversity from one million sequenced T cells were regarded as lower bounds and underestimates. As age increased, observed TCR beta diversity per million T cells dropped in a roughly linear way, and a significant reduction was already evident by age 40. Donor CMV infection status was unknown, potentially confounding age-related changes in expanded clonotypes. There was a strong correlation between observed TCR beta diversity and the percentage of naive T cells measured by flow cytometry. The long-lived group showed more naive CD4+ T cells, fewer expanded clones and increased TCR diversity than the aged group, suggesting age selection. Bulk unsorted PBMC profiling prevented conclusive comparison of naive and antigen-experienced compartments.

The library was built by means of 5' RACE. Data came from an Illumina HiSeq 2500. The second PCR ran for about 6 to 12 cycles and used a J-beta primer mix along with a sample-barcoded 5' primer. A template-switch 5' adaptor carrying 12 random nucleotides introduced a unique molecular identifier onto each TCR beta cDNA molecule. Each sample yielded at least 2.5 million CDR3-containing paired-end reads. All of the RNA was converted into first-strand cDNA using the Mint cDNA synthesis kit, with a TRBC-specific oligonucleotide serving as the primer. Following uracil-DNA glycosylase treatment, a first 18-cycle PCR with universal primers M1SS and BC2_uni_R was performed on all cDNA. The paper's processing steps were these. Normalization of each sample was performed by random selection of 1 million high-quality reads, each carrying a distinct molecular identifier. Reads sharing molecular identifiers were discarded rather than binned into consensus sequences. CDR3 identification, clonotype clustering and error correction used MiTCR with a Q25 quality threshold and the strictest error-elimination algorithm. A nonparametric unseen species model using Euler transformation provided a lower-bound estimate of total TCR beta diversity. The public reads were run again by TCRdb, first through fastp at Q25 and then through MiXCR, and only productive beta chains were kept. Here each entry gathers all rows of one CDR3 protein and keeps the most common genes and DNA. These V and J calls rely on TCRdb rather than the paper's analysis. This sample gives 700,000 to 850,000 distinct CDR3 sequences in total; 35% to 40% of them show up just once. The top ten clonotypes cover approximately 12% of the sample.

The germline V gene supplies CDR1 SQVTM and CDR2 ANQGSEA. Germline trimming amounts to 3 bases on V and 13 bases on J, with 18 as the count of junction bases outside the gene matches. Taken from cysteine to phenylalanine, the CDR3 has 15 residues. Only CDR3 DNA is held: 45 bases, read in frame from base 1. The source is a man in his late teens or twenties in good health. The sequenced material came from blood. The receptor chain draws on TRBV29-1 and TRBJ2-1, with TRBD1 matching 7 junction bases. CDR3 protein: CSVEVPGGFEETQFF. The DNA sequence is TGCAGCGTTGAGGTCCCAGGGGGATTTGAGGAGACCCAGTTCTTC.